Listed here is a single T cell receptor (beta chain). Its specificity is unknown. One end of the junction fails to match germline, which may point to a read error. Stated time point: 2014-2015 season, 7 days after vaccination. Cells are cTfh (non-naive CD4+CXCR5+PD-1+), split by ICOS and CD38 into double-positive or double-negative. Profiling relied on immunoSEQ multiplex PCR, and the TCRdb table lists in-frame clones only, not all of them. The sample includes over 6,500 clones, 70% to 90% of them seen just once. The germline CDR1 and CDR2 sequences are DFQATT and SNEGSKA (reference sequence). The CDR3 length is 11 residues. The source of the sample is a study of follicular helper T cells after annual influenza vaccination. Study-wide points: ICOS+CD38+ cTfh clonality tracked population frequency, and its change tracked circulating plasmablast change. Recurrent ICOS+CD38+ cTfh clonotypes included tetramer and AIM influenza-specific ones.

The material sequenced was CXCR5+ CD38- circulating T follicular helper cells from blood, taken 7 days after influenza vaccination. The subset is: circulating Tfh, non-naive CD4+CXCR5+PD-1+ (ICOS+CD38+ or ICOS-CD38-). The source of this sequence is an adult who received the influenza vaccine. V usage is TRBV20-1 and J usage is TRBJ1-2; D unresolved. As DNA, the CDR3 is TGCAGTGCTAGAGGTCCGGGCCAGAGGGACTTC. This sequence encodes CSARGPGQRDF.